These 5 T cell receptor beta chains share one sample of origin, sequenced in a study of blood T cell repertoires in COVID-19. Assay: immunoSEQ multiplex PCR; the TCRdb copy retains only in-frame clones and omits some. Of 140,000 to 150,000 clones in the sample, about 87% were seen once. Sequenced material: PBMCs or T cells enriched from blood (not recorded which). The receptors here all came from a man between 60 and 70 years old who had recovered from COVID-19.

The V and J genes are TRBV18 and TRBJ2-2; 9 nucleotides align to TRBD1. After removal of 2 bases from V and 4 bases from J, the junction contained 2 bases not matched to a gene. The CDR3 length is 15 residues. Germline V lookup: CDR1 KGHSH, CDR2 LQKENI. The CDR3 DNA follows: TGTGCCAGCTCACCAGGGACAGGGACCACCGGGGAGCTGTTTTTT. Translating gives CASSPGTGTTGELFF.

J is TRBJ1-2 and V is TRBV2, with TRBD1 identical over 9 bases. V gave up 5 bases and J gave up 2 bases; unmatched junction bases: 6. Germline V lookup: CDR1 SNHLY, CDR2 FYNNEI. The CDR3 spans 15 residues. Here the CDR3 reads CASSNRGQGNYGYTF. The CDR3 DNA sequence: TGTGCCAGCAGTAACCGGGGACAGGGAAACTATGGCTACACCTTC.

This chain connects TRBV3-1 (or the pseudogene TRBV3-2) to TRBJ2-1, with 9 bases aligning to TRBD2. Looked up from germline, CDR1 is LGHDT and CDR2 is YNNKEL (reference sequence). The CDR3 spans 15 residues. V was clipped by 3 bases and J by 0 bases; unmatched bases: 0. For the CDR3, the DNA is TGTGCCAGCAGCCATAGCGGGAGCTCCTACAATGAGCAGTTCTTC. It encodes CASSHSGSSYNEQFF.

The CDR3 coding sequence is TGTGCCAGCAGCGTTCAGGGGGTACATGAGCAGTTCTTC. It yields the protein CASSVQGVHEQFF. This rearrangement joins TRBV9 to TRBJ2-1, with 7 bases aligning to TRBD1. Per the germline V gene, CDR1 is SGDLS and CDR2 is YYNGEE. The V segment lost 2 bases and the J segment 8 bases; nucleotides outside the gene matches: 4. The CDR3 runs 13 residues.

The chain links TRBV5-1 to TRBJ2-7; the match to TRBD1 covers 11 bases. The germline V gene encodes CDR1 SGHRS and CDR2 YFSETQ. The CDR3 covers 15 residues. Losses at the gene ends were 5 bases for V and 3 bases for J; bases not matched to a gene: 7. The CDR3 spells CASSSRTGGYYEQYF. CDR3 sequence (DNA): TGCGCCAGCAGTTCCCGGACAGGGGGCTACTACGAGCAGTACTTC.